A single sample is the source of the 12 T cell receptor beta chains below, sequenced in a study of CXCR3-negative and CXCR3-positive naive CD8 T cells (dated by TCRdb to between 2018 and 2021). On the study overall, not on this receptor specifically: Compared with CXCR3-negative naive cells, CXCR3-positive naive cells had TRB CDR3s with higher hydrophobicity (lower Kidera factor 4), lower energy, and higher strength and volume indices.

Their antigen targets remain unknown. Instrument used: NextSeq 550. The Human TCR Profiling Kit (MiLaboratory) was used to prepare UMI-labeled 5' RACE TRB cDNA libraries. TCRdb reprocessed the reads into one record per CDR3 protein sequence, lacking DNA. This sample's table has entries for about 90,000 distinct CDR3 sequences. The leading ten clones occupy nearly 0.85% of the sample. The specimen was naive CXCR3+ CD8+ T cells from blood. The cell subset or site label corresponds to: CD45RO-CCR7+CD27+CD95- naive CD8+ T cells expressing CXCR3 (TNR3+). The receptors were sampled from a human donor in good health. Some clones in this sample may be carry-over from other donors' samples.

This sequence joins TRBV9 and TRBJ2-7; checking the TCRdb D call of TRBD2 is not possible without DNA. There are 15 residues in the CDR3. The germline gives CDR1 SGDLS, CDR2 YYNGEE. CDR3 amino acids: CASSVNIGLAAEQYF. Full variable domain (rest looked up from reference TRBV9 and TRBJ2-7): DSGVTQTPKHLITATGQRVTLRCSPRSGDLSVYWYQQSLDQGLQFLIQYYNGEERAKGNILERFSAQQFPDLHSELNLSSLELGDSALYFCASSVNIGLAAEQYFGPGTRLTVT.

The chain joins TRBV12-3 or TRBV12-4 to TRBJ1-1; TCRdb selects TRBD1, and the lack of DNA leaves this call unchecked. This CDR3 has 14 amino acids. CDR3 in amino acids: CASSFLGIRPEAFF.

CDR3 amino acids: CSAVSTDTQYF. The chain links TRBV29-1 to TRBJ2-3. Per the germline V gene, CDR1 is SQVTM and CDR2 is ANQGSEA. The CDR3 sequence is 11 residues long.

This sequence joins TRBV7-2 and TRBJ2-7; as DNA is missing, the TRBD1 call by TCRdb cannot be tested. The germline V gene has CDR1 SGHTA and CDR2 FQGNSA. CDR3 length: 14 residues. CDR3: CASSLWDGPYEQYF.

V usage is TRBV29-1 and J usage is TRBJ2-3; as DNA is missing, the TRBD1 call by TCRdb cannot be tested. The CDR3 runs to 14 residues. CDR1 and CDR2 (germline): SQVTM, ANQGSEA. The CDR3: CSVDRGGYEDTQYF.

The V and J genes are TRBV29-1 and TRBJ2-1; the TRBD2 assignment by TCRdb is unverifiable without DNA. This CDR3 is 12 amino acids long. Germline CDR1 reads SQVTM; CDR2 reads ANQGSEA. Here the CDR3 reads CSVGAGGTEQFF.

The V call is TRBV20-1, the J call TRBJ1-1. This CDR3 has 17 amino acids. Germline CDR1 and CDR2: DFQATT and SNEGSKA (reference sequence). The CDR3 reads CSARDLAAGGKNTEAFF.

V usage is TRBV9 and J usage is TRBJ2-7; there is no DNA to check the TCRdb D call of TRBD1. Germline CDR1 SGDLS, CDR2 YYNGEE. The CDR3 consists of 15 residues. This chain's CDR3 is CASSPSGGSVYEQYF.

The rearrangement joins TRBV4-1 to TRBJ1-6. The CDR3 is made up of 15 amino acids. Germline CDR1 is MGHRA and CDR2 is YSYEKL. CDR3 sequence reads: CASSQPDSIHSPLHF.

The genes are TRBV7-6 and TRBJ2-2; without DNA, the TCRdb call of TRBD1 cannot be checked. CDR1 SGHVS and CDR2 FNYEAQ come from the germline V gene. The CDR3 extends over 14 amino acids. CDR3 loop: CASSGTGSAGELFF.

This chain links TRBV28 with TRBJ2-1; TCRdb reports TRBD2, a call that lacks DNA to check it against. Germline-derived CDR1 and CDR2 are MDHEN and SYDVKM. This CDR3 is built from 14 residues. CDR3 sequence reads: CASSFFAGYGEQFF. Full variable domain (remainder filled in from reference TRBV28 and TRBJ2-1): DVKVTQSSRYLVKRTGEKVFLECVQDMDHENMFWYRQDPGLGLRLIYFSYDVKMKEKGDIPEGYSVSREKKERFSLILESASTNQTSMYLCASSFFAGYGEQFFGPGTRLTVL.

This chain connects TRBV27 to TRBJ1-2. The CDR3 spans 13 residues. CDR1 MNHEY and CDR2 SMNVEV come from the germline V gene (reference sequence). This CDR3 reads CASSFSTNYGYTF.